This T cell receptor beta chain was sequenced in a study of cytomegalovirus exposure and HLA in healthy donors. For this clone: Its antigen is undetermined.

Trimming cost V 9 bases and J 0 bases, with 21 bases left between them. This CDR3 spans 17 amino acids. CDR1 and CDR2 from the germline V gene are LNHDA and SQIVND (reference sequence). Broader study findings: Usually a TCR sequence was rare, but some public TCRs were found in many donors.

Amplification used 60 Vbeta primers and 13 Jbeta primers. How the authors handled the data: In a later analysis, some 80 million unique TCR beta chains included roughly 11 million shared by two or more donors. Measured with immunoSEQ multiplex PCR; TCRdb has only the in-frame clones, and not every one. V and J calls and clone size come straight from that table; D and trimming were deduced from the DNA. The top ten clones hold roughly a fifth of a sample with tens of thousands of clones, around 70% of them seen once. The clonotype comes from a woman in her sixties or seventies in good health and CMV-seropositive. The chain links TRBV19 to TRBJ1-3; D perhaps matches TRBD1 (6 bases). Sequencing was carried out using PBMCs. CDR3 loop: CASVQGDSSDSGNTIYF. DNA for the CDR3: TGTGCCAGCGTACAGGGAGATAGCTCAGACTCTGGAAACACCATATATTTT.